Presented here are 25 T cell receptor beta chains from one specimen sequenced in a study of spatial heterogeneity in lung cancer. Via MiXCR, TCRdb re-called the 5' RACE reads, giving one row per CDR3 protein. The repertoire holds tens of thousands of distinct CDR3 sequences, with 6.8% as singletons. Time point given: sample taken at primary tumor resection. The specimen was PBMCs, collected at surgery. The receptor source for this set is a female donor with early-stage non-small cell lung cancer.

This clonotype came up many times. The V and J genes are TRBV12-5 and TRBJ2-4; 7 bases line up with TRBD1. The CDR3 loop spans 14 amino acids. V lost 7 bases, J lost 1 base, and 4 bases stayed unmatched. CDR1 is LGHNT and CDR2 is FRNRAP in the germline V gene. CDR3 bases: TGTGCTAGTGCTAAACAGGGGGCCAAAAACATTCAGTACTTC. Translation: CASAKQGAKNIQYF.

This sequence joins TRBV2 and TRBJ1-1; D is unresolved. The CDR3 is made up of 12 amino acids. From germline, CDR1 is SNHLY and CDR2 FYNNEI. V lost 5 bases and J 11 bases, leaving 15 bases between the germline ends. CDR3 bases: TGTGCCAGCAGTCCCCCGAGGTTTCCGGCTTTCTTT. It encodes CASSPPRFPAFF.

This clonotype was counted at least ten times. V and J are TRBV5-6 and TRBJ2-3; no clear D gene. With 4 bases removed from V and 2 bases from J, the gap between germline ends came to 11 bases. The CDR3 totals 14 residues. Germline CDR1 SGHDT, CDR2 YYEEEE. CDR3 coding DNA: TGTGCCAGCAGCCCTCCTGACAACACAGATACGCAGTATTTT. Its protein is CASSPPDNTDTQYF.

This clonotype has a handful of counts. This chain's CDR3 is CASSQGVKTQYF. CDR3 nucleotide sequence: TGTGCCAGCAGCCAGGGGGTAAAGACCCAGTACTTC. The chain joins TRBV7-6 to TRBJ2-5; TRBD1 agrees at 7 bases. The CDR3 sequence is 12 residues long. Per germline, CDR1 SGHVS and CDR2 FNYEAQ. The V gene end was trimmed by 5 bases and the J gene end by 6 bases; junction bases not matched to a gene: 3.

This clonotype has ten or more counts. This sequence joins TRBV18 and TRBJ1-1; 7 bases agree with TRBD1. In germline, CDR1 is KGHSH, CDR2 LQKENI. The CDR3 contains 14 residues. V dropped 3 bases and J dropped 1; count of bases not matched to a gene: 2. The CDR3, as DNA: TGTGCCAGCTCACCGCGGACAGGGAACACTGAAGCTTTCTTT. This sequence encodes CASSPRTGNTEAFF.

This chain uses TRBV5-4 with TRBJ2-3; a possible D gene is TRBD1 (6 bases). The CDR3 length is 15 residues. Per the germline V gene, CDR1 is SGHNT and CDR2 is YYREEE (reference sequence). The ends were cut back, 2 bases at V and 1 base at J, with 11 bases in the middle. The CDR3: CASSLRGFGTDTQYF. In DNA form, the CDR3 reads TGTGCCAGCAGCTTAAGGGGGTTTGGCACAGATACGCAGTATTTT.

In its sample, this clonotype was seen many times. The chain uses TRBV6-2 or TRBV6-3 and TRBJ2-2; maybe TRBD1 (6 bases). V shed 7 bases and J shed 6 bases, with 9 bases lying between them. Per germline, CDR1 MNHEY and CDR2 SVGEGT. The CDR3 has 12 amino acids. CDR3 sequence reads: CASNQGPGELFF. The CDR3, as DNA: TGTGCCAGCAATCAGGGGCCCGGGGAGCTGTTTTTT.

This clonotype was detected only a few times. The genes are TRBV15 and TRBJ2-4; no firm D call. V dropped 0 bases and J dropped 2 bases, with 2 bases sitting between them. The CDR3 runs to 13 residues. CDR1 LNHNV and CDR2 YYDKDF come from the germline V gene (reference sequence). CDR3 in amino acids: CATSRDPKNIQYF. CDR3 nucleotide sequence: TGTGCCACCAGCAGAGATCCCAAAAACATTCAGTACTTC.

This clonotype was counted many times. The genes are TRBV5-1 and TRBJ1-2; 9 bases match TRBD1. Unmatched junction bases numbered 2, after V lost 3 bases and J lost 2 bases. This CDR3 has 14 amino acids. Germline CDR1 and CDR2: SGHRS and YFSETQ. The CDR3, as DNA: TGCGCCAGCAGCTCCGGGACAGGGAACTATGGCTACACCTTC. Translated, it gives CASSSGTGNYGYTF.

In DNA, the CDR3 is TGTGCCAGCAGCCCGGCCCGATTTAATGAAAAACTGTTTTTT. Translation gives CASSPARFNEKLFF. The rearrangement joins TRBV11-2 to TRBJ1-4; D is undetermined. CDR3 length: 14 amino acids. Germline V gene lookup returns CDR1 SGHAT and CDR2 FQNNGV. Deletions cut 5 bases from V and 4 bases from J, with 11 bases between.

This clonotype showed up many times. The chain is built from TRBV9 and TRBJ1-1, with a tentative D call TRBD1 (6 bases). CDR3 length: 14 amino acids. Germline CDR1 is SGDLS and CDR2 is YYNGEE. Between the trimmed V and J ends, which lost 0 bases and 1 base, there was a span of 7 bases. The CDR3 nucleotides read TGTGCCAGCAGCGTAGTGGGACAGAACACTGAAGCTTTCTTT. Translating gives CASSVVGQNTEAFF.

J is TRBJ1-2 and V is TRBV24-1, with 7 nucleotides matching TRBD1. Per the germline V gene, CDR1 is KGHDR and CDR2 is SFDVKD. The CDR3 covers 15 residues. With V trimmed by 3 bases and J by 2 bases, 5 bases remained unmatched. In nucleotides, the CDR3 is TGTGCCACCAGTGATCCAAGGACAGGCAACTATGGCTACACCTTC. Residues: CATSDPRTGNYGYTF.

The chain is built from TRBV29-1 and TRBJ1-2; TRBD1 aligns across 7 bases. The CDR3 contains 15 residues. Germline values: CDR1 SQVTM, CDR2 ANQGSEA. The V gene end was trimmed by 8 bases and the J gene end by 0 bases; junction bases not matched to a gene: 12. DNA for the CDR3: TGCAGCTCCAAGGGGGCTAGCAGCCCTAACTATGGCTACACCTTC. Its translation is CSSKGASSPNYGYTF.

The sample holds many counts of this clonotype. The chain combines TRBV6-5 with TRBJ1-3; D perhaps matches TRBD1 (5 bases). CDR1 and CDR2 (germline): MNHEY, SVGAGI. CDR3 length equals 14 residues. V was clipped by 6 bases and J by 1 base, with 10 bases between them. CDR3 region: CASSRGSSGNTIYF. The CDR3 region has the DNA TGTGCCAGCAGCCGGGGGTCGTCTGGAAACACCATATATTTT.

The V and J genes are TRBV18 and TRBJ2-3; D uncertain. V lost 5 bases and J 1 base, leaving 10 bases between the germline ends. Germline V gene sequence: CDR1 KGHSH, CDR2 LQKENI. This CDR3 has 14 residues. The CDR3 bases are TGTGCCAGCTCAGAGTCGGGTCGCACAGATACGCAGTATTTT. Its protein is CASSESGRTDTQYF. The whole variable domain, filled in from reference TRBV18 and TRBJ2-3, reads NAGVMQNPRHLVRRRGQEARLRCSPMKGHSHVYWYRQLPEEGLKFMVYLQKENIIDESGMPKERFSAEFPKEGPSILRIQQVVRGDSAAYFCASSESGRTDTQYFGPGTRLTVL.

In its sample, this clonotype was seen many times. This chain links TRBV4-1 with TRBJ2-7, with D perhaps matching TRBD2 (5 bases). V lost 1 base and J 2 bases, leaving 15 bases between the germline ends. This CDR3 has 16 residues. Germline V gene sequence: CDR1 MGHRA, CDR2 YSYEKL. CDR3 region: CASSQGYLGIPYEQYF. The CDR3 DNA follows: TGCGCCAGCAGCCAAGGTTATCTCGGGATTCCCTACGAGCAGTACTTC.

This clonotype was seen many times. The chain employs TRBV6-5 and TRBJ1-2; D is perhaps TRBD1 (5 bases). Trimming cost V 5 bases and J 5 bases, with 12 bases left between them. The CDR3 is made up of 13 amino acids. CDR1 is MNHEY and CDR2 is SVGAGI in the germline V gene. The CDR3, as DNA: TGTGCCAGCAGTACCGACAGAACTTATGGCTACACCTTC. Protein product: CASSTDRTYGYTF.

This clonotype showed up just a few times. J is TRBJ1-1 and V is TRBV5-1; TRBD1 matches 9 bases. J was trimmed by 0 bases and V by 5 bases; bases with no gene match: 11. Germline-derived CDR1 and CDR2 are SGHRS and YFSETQ. This CDR3 spans 17 amino acids. The CDR3 sequence: CASRPGTGSGMNTEAFF. CDR3 nucleotide sequence: TGCGCCAGCAGACCCGGGACAGGGAGTGGGATGAACACTGAAGCTTTCTTT.

This clonotype was observed at least ten times. The V call is TRBV15, the J call TRBJ2-1; D possibly corresponds to TRBD2 (6 bases). Trimming took off 7 bases at V and 0 bases at J, with 10 bases between the two ends. This CDR3 spans 14 amino acids. The germline CDR1 and CDR2 sequences are LNHNV and YYDKDF (reference sequence). CDR3 loop: CATTPGSSYNEQFF. The CDR3 DNA follows: TGTGCCACCACTCCCGGGAGCTCCTACAATGAGCAGTTCTTC.

In regard to this clonotype: A much larger clone lies one base from this, so it may be a read error. This sequence joins TRBV20-1 and TRBJ2-1, with TRBD2 as a possible D gene (5 bases). Per the germline V gene, CDR1 is DFQATT and CDR2 is SNEGSKA (reference sequence). The V end was cut by 6 bases, the J end by 0 bases, with 12 bases between. The CDR3 runs to 14 residues. The CDR3 region has the DNA TGCAGTGCCGAACTAGTGGACTCCTACAATGAGCAGTTCTTC. Translating gives CSAELVDSYNEQFF.

In this sample, this clonotype turned up many times. The chain recombines TRBV7-2 with TRBJ1-4; 7 nucleotides agree with TRBD1. Germline CDR1 SGHTA, CDR2 FQGNSA. This CDR3 has 15 amino acids. J lost 8 bases, V lost 5 bases, and 11 bases had no gene match. CDR3 DNA: TGTGCCAGCAGCCTCCTGACAGGGTCACGGGAAAAACTGTTTTTT. It yields the protein CASSLLTGSREKLFF.

This clonotype appeared many times. J is TRBJ1-2 and V is TRBV3-1, with D tentatively TRBD1 (5 bases). Trimming cost V 4 bases and J 4 bases, with 10 bases left between them. CDR1 is LGHDT, CDR2 YNNKEL, per germline (reference sequence). This CDR3 comprises 13 residues. The chain's CDR3 is CASSLGAVYGYTF. The DNA of the CDR3 is TGTGCCAGCAGCCTCGGGGCCGTCTATGGCTACACCTTC.

This clonotype was counted many times. The rearrangement joins TRBV7-9 to TRBJ2-3; D gene ambiguous. Germline V gene data show CDR1 as SEHNR and CDR2 as FQNEAQ (reference sequence). This CDR3 has 14 amino acids. V gave up 7 bases and J gave up 0 bases, with 11 bases separating them. CDR3 nucleotides: TGTGCCAGCACAGGATTTTTTAGCACAGATACGCAGTATTTT. It translates to CASTGFFSTDTQYF.

This clonotype was observed many times. The chain joins TRBV9 to TRBJ2-1; TRBD2 matches 8 bases. With 2 bases clipped from V and 6 bases from J, the junction kept 7 bases outside the gene matches. The germline V gene has CDR1 SGDLS and CDR2 YYNGEE. CDR3 length equals 15 residues. The CDR3 protein is CASSVGGGTTNEQFF. The CDR3, as DNA: TGTGCCAGCAGCGTGGGCGGGGGGACCACCAATGAGCAGTTCTTC.

The chain employs TRBV5-1 and TRBJ1-1; D uncertain. Germline CDR1 and CDR2: SGHRS and YFSETQ. Trimming removed 1 base from V and 6 bases from J, with 13 bases in between. The CDR3 length is 14 residues. CDR3 residues: CASSLFVPPAEAFF. As DNA, the CDR3 is TGCGCCAGCAGCTTGTTCGTCCCTCCCGCTGAAGCTTTCTTT.